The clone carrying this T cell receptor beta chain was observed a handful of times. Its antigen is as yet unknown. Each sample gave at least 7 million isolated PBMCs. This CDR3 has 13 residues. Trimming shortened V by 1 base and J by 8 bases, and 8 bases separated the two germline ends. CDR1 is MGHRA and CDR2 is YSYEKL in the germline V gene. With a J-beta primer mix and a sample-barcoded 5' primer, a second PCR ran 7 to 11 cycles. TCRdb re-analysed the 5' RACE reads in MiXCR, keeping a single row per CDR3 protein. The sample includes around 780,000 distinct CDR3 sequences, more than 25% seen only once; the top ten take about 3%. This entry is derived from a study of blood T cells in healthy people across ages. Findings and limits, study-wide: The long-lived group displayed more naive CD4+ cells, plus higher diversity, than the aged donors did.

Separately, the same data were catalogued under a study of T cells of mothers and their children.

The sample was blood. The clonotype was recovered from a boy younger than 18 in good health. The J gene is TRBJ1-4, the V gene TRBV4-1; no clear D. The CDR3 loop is CASSQVIPEKLFF. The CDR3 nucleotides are TGCGCCAGCAGCCAAGTGATTCCGGAAAAACTGTTTTTT.